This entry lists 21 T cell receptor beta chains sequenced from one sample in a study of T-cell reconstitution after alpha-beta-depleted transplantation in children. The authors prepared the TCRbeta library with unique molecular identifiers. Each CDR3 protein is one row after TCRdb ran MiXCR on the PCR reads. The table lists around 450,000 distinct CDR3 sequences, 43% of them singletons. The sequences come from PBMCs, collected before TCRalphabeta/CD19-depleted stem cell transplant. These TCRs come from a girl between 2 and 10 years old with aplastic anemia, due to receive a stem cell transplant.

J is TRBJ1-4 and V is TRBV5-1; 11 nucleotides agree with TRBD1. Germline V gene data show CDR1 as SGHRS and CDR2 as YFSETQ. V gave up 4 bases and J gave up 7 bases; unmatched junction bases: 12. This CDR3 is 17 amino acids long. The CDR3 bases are TGCGCCAGCAGCCTGGACAGGGGGCCCACTCGAGGTGAAAAACTGTTTTTT. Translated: CASSLDRGPTRGEKLFF.

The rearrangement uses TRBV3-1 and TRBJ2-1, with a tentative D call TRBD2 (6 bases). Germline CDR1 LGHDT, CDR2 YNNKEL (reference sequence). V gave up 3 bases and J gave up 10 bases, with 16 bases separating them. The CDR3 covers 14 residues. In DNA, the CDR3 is TGTGCCAGCAGCCAGGGCGGGATTGGAAGGGAGCAGTTCTTC. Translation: CASSQGGIGREQFF.

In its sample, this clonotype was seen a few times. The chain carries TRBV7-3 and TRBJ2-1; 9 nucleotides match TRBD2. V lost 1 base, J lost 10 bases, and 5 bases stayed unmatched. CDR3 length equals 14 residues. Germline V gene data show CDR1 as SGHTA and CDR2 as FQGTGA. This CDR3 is CASSLRSSGAEQFF. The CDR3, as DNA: TGTGCCAGCAGCTTAAGGTCTAGCGGGGCGGAGCAGTTCTTC. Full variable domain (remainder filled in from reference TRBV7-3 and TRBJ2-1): GAGVSQTPSNKVTEKGKYVELRCDPISGHTALYWYRQSLGQGPEFLIYFQGTGAADDSGLPNDRFFAVRPEGSVSTLKIQRTERGDSAVYLCASSLRSSGAEQFFGPGTRLTVL.

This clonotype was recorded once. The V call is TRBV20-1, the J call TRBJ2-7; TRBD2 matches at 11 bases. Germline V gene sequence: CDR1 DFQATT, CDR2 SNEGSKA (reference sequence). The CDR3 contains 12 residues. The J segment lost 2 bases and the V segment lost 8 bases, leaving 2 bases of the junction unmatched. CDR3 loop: CSLTSGTYEQYF. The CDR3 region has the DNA TGCAGTTTGACTAGCGGGACCTACGAGCAGTACTTC.

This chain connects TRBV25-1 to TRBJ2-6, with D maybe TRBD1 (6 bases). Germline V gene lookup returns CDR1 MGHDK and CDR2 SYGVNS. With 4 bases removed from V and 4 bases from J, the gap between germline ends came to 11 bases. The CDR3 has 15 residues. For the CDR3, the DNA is TGTGCCAGCAGTGGAGACAGGTACGGGGCCAACGTCCTGACTTTC. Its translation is CASSGDRYGANVLTF.

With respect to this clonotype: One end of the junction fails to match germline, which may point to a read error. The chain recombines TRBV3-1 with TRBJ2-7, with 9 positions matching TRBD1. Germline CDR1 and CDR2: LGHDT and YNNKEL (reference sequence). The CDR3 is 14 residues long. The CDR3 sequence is CASSHGTGSFEQYF. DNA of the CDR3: TGTGCCAGCAGCCACGGGACAGGGTCCTTCGAGCAGTACTTC.

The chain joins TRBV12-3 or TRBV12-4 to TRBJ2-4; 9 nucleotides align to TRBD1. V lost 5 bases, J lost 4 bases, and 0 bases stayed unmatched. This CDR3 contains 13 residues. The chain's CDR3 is CASSDRGKNIQYF. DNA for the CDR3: TGTGCCAGCAGTGACAGGGGGAAAAACATTCAGTACTTC.

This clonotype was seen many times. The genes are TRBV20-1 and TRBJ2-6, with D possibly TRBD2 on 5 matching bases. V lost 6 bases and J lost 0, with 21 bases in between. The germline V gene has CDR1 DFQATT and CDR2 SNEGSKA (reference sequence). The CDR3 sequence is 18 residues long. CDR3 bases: TGCAGTGCCCTCCAAGTTGAGGGAGTTTACTCTGGGGCCAACGTCCTGACTTTC. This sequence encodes CSALQVEGVYSGANVLTF.

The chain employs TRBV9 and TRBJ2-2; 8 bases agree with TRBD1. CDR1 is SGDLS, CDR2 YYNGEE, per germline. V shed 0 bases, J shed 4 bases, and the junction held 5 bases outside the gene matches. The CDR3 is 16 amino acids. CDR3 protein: CASSVEDRVRTGELFF. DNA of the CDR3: TGTGCCAGCAGCGTAGAGGACAGGGTCCGCACCGGGGAGCTGTTTTTT.

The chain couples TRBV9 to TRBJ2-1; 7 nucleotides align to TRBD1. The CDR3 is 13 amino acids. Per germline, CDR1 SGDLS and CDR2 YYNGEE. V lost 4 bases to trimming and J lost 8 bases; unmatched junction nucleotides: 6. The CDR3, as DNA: TGTGCCAGCAGCCTACGACAGGGCGATGAGCAGTTCTTC. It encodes CASSLRQGDEQFF. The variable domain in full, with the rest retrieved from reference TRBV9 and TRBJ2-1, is DSGVTQTPKHLITATGQRVTLRCSPRSGDLSVYWYQQSLDQGLQFLIQYYNGEERAKGNILERFSAQQFPDLHSELNLSSLELGDSALYFCASSLRQGDEQFFGPGTRLTVL.

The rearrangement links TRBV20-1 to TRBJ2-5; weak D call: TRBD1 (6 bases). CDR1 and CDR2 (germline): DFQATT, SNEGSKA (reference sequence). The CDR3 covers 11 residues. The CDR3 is CSIKGEETQYF. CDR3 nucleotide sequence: TGCAGCATTAAGGGGGAAGAGACCCAGTACTTC.

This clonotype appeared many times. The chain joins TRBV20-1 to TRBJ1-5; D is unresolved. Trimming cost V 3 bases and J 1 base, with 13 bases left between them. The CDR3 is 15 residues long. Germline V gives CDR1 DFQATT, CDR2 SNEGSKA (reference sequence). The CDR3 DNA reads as TGCAGTGCTAGCCCAGGAGGTGTGAGCAATCAGCCCCAGCATTTT. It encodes CSASPGGVSNQPQHF.

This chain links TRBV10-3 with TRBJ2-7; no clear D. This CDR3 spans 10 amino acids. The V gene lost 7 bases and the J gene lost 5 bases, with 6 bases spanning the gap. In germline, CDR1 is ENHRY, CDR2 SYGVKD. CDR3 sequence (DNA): TGTGCCATCAAAAACGACGAGCAGTACTTC. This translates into CAIKNDEQYF.

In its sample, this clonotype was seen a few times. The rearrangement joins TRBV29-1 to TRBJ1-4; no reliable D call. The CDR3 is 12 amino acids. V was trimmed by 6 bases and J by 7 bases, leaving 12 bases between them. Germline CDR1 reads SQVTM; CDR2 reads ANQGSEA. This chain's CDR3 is CSVKDGSEKLFF. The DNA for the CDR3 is TGCAGCGTCAAGGACGGAAGTGAAAAACTGTTTTTT. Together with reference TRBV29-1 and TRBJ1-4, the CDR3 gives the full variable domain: SAVISQKPSRDICQRGTSLTIQCQVDSQVTMMFWYRQQPGQSLTLIATANQGSEATYESGFVIDKFPISRPNLTFSTLTVSNMSPEDSSIYLCSVKDGSEKLFFGSGTQLSVL.

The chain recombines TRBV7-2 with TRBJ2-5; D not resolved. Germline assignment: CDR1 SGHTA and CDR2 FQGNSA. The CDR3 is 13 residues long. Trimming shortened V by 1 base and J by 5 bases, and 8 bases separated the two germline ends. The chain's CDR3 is CASSLGLRETQYF. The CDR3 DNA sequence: TGTGCCAGCAGCTTAGGGCTGCGGGAGACCCAGTACTTC.

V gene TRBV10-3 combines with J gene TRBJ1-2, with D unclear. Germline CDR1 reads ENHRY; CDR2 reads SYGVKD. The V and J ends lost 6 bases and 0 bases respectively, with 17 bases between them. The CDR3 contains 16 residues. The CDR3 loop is CAISAGVSSPNYGYTF. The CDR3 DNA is TGTGCCATCAGCGCGGGAGTATCAAGTCCTAACTATGGCTACACCTTC.

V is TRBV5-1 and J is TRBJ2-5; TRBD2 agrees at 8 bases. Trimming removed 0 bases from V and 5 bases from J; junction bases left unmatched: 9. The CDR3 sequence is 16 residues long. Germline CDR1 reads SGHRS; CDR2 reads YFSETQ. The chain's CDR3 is CASSLGSSGRRETQYF. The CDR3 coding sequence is TGCGCCAGCAGCTTGGGGAGCAGCGGGAGACGTGAGACCCAGTACTTC.

The CDR3, as DNA: TGTGCCAGCAGCTTTGGGGCTCCCCAGGGAGAGCAGTACTTC. Translation: CASSFGAPQGEQYF. The chain uses TRBV7-9 and TRBJ2-7, with D maybe TRBD1 (5 bases). V lost 3 bases and J 7 bases, leaving 16 bases between the germline ends. CDR1 SEHNR and CDR2 FQNEAQ come from the germline V gene (reference sequence). CDR3 length: 14 residues.

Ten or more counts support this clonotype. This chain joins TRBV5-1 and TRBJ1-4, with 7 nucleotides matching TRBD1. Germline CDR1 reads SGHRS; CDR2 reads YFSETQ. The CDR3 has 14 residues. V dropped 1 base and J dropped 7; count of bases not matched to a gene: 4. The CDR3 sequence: CASSLLSGGEKLFF. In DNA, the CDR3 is TGCGCCAGCAGCTTGCTGTCAGGGGGTGAAAAACTGTTTTTT.

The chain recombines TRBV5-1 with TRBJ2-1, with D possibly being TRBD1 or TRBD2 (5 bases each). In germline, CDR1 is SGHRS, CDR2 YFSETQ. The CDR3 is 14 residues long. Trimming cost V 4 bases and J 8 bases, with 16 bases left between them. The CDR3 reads CASSPGTHGDEQFF. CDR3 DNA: TGCGCCAGCAGCCCAGGGACCCACGGGGATGAGCAGTTCTTC.

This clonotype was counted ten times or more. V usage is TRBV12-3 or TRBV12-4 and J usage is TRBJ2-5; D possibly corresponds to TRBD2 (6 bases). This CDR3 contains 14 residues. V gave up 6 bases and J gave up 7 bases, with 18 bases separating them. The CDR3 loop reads CASSPLGGAGTQYF. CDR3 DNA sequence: TGTGCCAGCAGCCCTCTCGGCGGGGCCGGGACCCAGTACTTC.